The 14 T cell receptor beta chains given below trace back to one sample, sequenced in a study of CD8+CD57+ T cells in acquired aplastic anemia (dated 2018 in TCRdb). Sequencing took place on an Illumina HiSeq 2000. TCR beta VDJ combination and CDR3 sequence profiling used genomic DNA as the template. The public reads were reprocessed in TCRdb via fastp at Q25 and MiXCR, keeping in-frame beta chains. Under each unique CDR3 protein, matching rows form one entry showing the most common genes and DNA. The sample table contains tens of thousands of distinct CDR3 sequences; only one count was recorded for just over 70% of them. The ten largest account for approximately 80% of the sample. Patients chosen for sequencing had shown expansion of CD8+CD57+ cells by flow cytometry. The sequencing sample was made of sorted CD4+, CD8+, or CD8+CD57+ T cells (not recorded which) from PBMCs. These receptors all stem from a human donor with aplastic anemia.

The genes are TRBV20-1 and TRBJ2-5; the match to TRBD2 covers 10 bases. Germline trimming cut 3 bases from V and 4 bases from J; bases unmatched to any gene: 5. In germline, CDR1 is DFQATT, CDR2 SNEGSKA (reference sequence). The CDR3 is made up of 14 amino acids. DNA of the CDR3: TGCAGTGCTAGGAGCGGGGGGGCCGGAGAGACCCAGTACTTC. Translation: CSARSGGAGETQYF.

This clonotype was recorded a few times. This rearrangement joins TRBV10-2 to TRBJ1-6; D is perhaps TRBD1 (5 bases). The germline gives CDR1 WSHSY, CDR2 SAAADI. The CDR3 contains 17 residues. Trimming left V 0 bases short and J 0 bases short, with 9 bases between. The CDR3 DNA reads TGCGCCAGCAGTGAGTCGGACATAGGCTCCTATAATTCACCCCTCCACTTT. Its protein is CASSESDIGSYNSPLHF.

J is TRBJ2-1 and V is TRBV2, with 14 bases identical to TRBD2. This CDR3 has 15 residues. The germline V gene has CDR1 SNHLY and CDR2 FYNNEI. V shed 4 bases and J 9 bases; nucleotides not matched to a gene: 5. The CDR3 protein is CASSGGLAGVGEQFF. For the CDR3, the DNA is TGTGCCAGCAGTGGGGGACTAGCGGGAGTAGGTGAGCAGTTCTTC.

V is TRBV20-1 and J is TRBJ1-4, with D maybe TRBD1 (6 bases). V lost 4 bases, J lost 0 bases, and 12 bases lay in between. In germline, CDR1 is DFQATT, CDR2 SNEGSKA (reference sequence). The CDR3 spans 15 residues. CDR3 loop: CSANRADATNEKLFF. The CDR3 DNA sequence: TGCAGTGCTAACAGGGCCGATGCAACTAATGAAAAACTGTTTTTT.

This sequence joins TRBV19 and TRBJ2-5; tentatively, D is TRBD1 or TRBD2 (5 bases each). V was trimmed by 5 bases and J by 2 bases, leaving 15 bases between them. Germline V lookup: CDR1 LNHDA, CDR2 SQIVND (reference sequence). The CDR3 has 15 residues. CDR3 nucleotides: TGTGCCAGTAGTGGAACCGGGACCACACAAGAGACCCAGTACTTC. It is translated as CASSGTGTTQETQYF.

The table lists this clonotype with a few counts. This sequence joins TRBV28 and TRBJ1-5; D might be TRBD1 (5 bases). The V gene lost 3 bases and the J gene lost 4 bases, with 16 bases spanning the gap. Germline V CDR1 and CDR2: MDHEN, SYDVKM. The CDR3 runs to 16 residues. DNA for the CDR3: TGTGCCAGCAGTTTCCCACGTCAGGGAGATAATCAGCCCCAGCATTTT. Encoded protein: CASSFPRQGDNQPQHF.

The chain links TRBV5-4 to TRBJ2-3; perhaps TRBD1 as D (6 bases). CDR3 size: 11 residues. Germline CDR1 is SGHNT and CDR2 is YYREEE (reference sequence). V lost 9 bases and J 6 bases, leaving 11 bases between the germline ends. Written as DNA, the CDR3 is TGTGCCACCGCGAGGGGGGATACGCAGTATTTT. Translating it yields CATARGDTQYF.

This chain uses TRBV24-1 with TRBJ1-4; TRBD1 is a possible D gene (5 bases). The germline gives CDR1 KGHDR, CDR2 SFDVKD. The V end was cut by 8 bases, the J end by 8 bases, with 20 bases between. The CDR3 sequence is 15 residues long. The DNA of the CDR3 is TGTGCCACCACCGTAAGCGGGACCCCTAGGGAAAAACTGTTTTTT. Translating gives CATTVSGTPREKLFF.

The chain joins TRBV7-9 to TRBJ2-7, with no clear D. Germline V gene data show CDR1 as SEHNR and CDR2 as FQNEAQ (reference sequence). CDR3 size: 12 residues. Trimming left V 9 bases short and J 4 bases short, with 13 bases between. DNA for the CDR3: TGTGCCAGTTCACGAGAGGCGTACGAGCAGTACTTC. Residues: CASSREAYEQYF. The variable domain in full, with the rest retrieved from reference TRBV7-9 and TRBJ2-7, is DTGVSQNPRHKITKRGQNVTFRCDPISEHNRLYWYRQTLGQGPEFLTYFQNEAQLEKSRLLSDRFSAERPKGSFSTLEIQRTEQGDSAMYLCASSREAYEQYFGPGTRLTVT.

The table lists this clonotype with a count of one. The chain recombines TRBV4-2 with TRBJ2-3, with D uncertain. CDR1 and CDR2 (germline): LGHNA, YNFKEQ. V was shortened by 1 base and J by 9 bases, with 5 bases between the two germline ends. This CDR3 comprises 11 residues. Written as DNA, the CDR3 is TGTGCCAGCAGCCAAGGGGTAACGCAGTATTTT. The encoded protein is CASSQGVTQYF.

This clonotype was observed a few times. The chain joins TRBV20-1 to TRBJ1-2; weak D call: TRBD1 (5 bases). Per germline, CDR1 DFQATT and CDR2 SNEGSKA (reference sequence). The ends were cut back, 6 bases at V and 10 bases at J, with 18 bases in the middle. CDR3 length equals 12 residues. CDR3 residues: CSAQEGLSAYTF. The CDR3 coding sequence is TGCAGTGCCCAGGAGGGGCTGTCCGCCTACACCTTC.

The chain's CDR3 is CASRDTLSPLHF. Here the CDR3 DNA reads TGTGCCAGCAGGGACACCCTTTCACCCCTCCACTTT. This sequence joins TRBV2 and TRBJ1-6; tentatively, D is TRBD1 (5 bases). The CDR3 has 12 amino acids. Trimming cost V 6 bases and J 9 bases, with 9 bases left between them. Germline CDR1 and CDR2: SNHLY and FYNNEI.

The chain couples TRBV5-1 to TRBJ2-5, with 9 bases fitting TRBD2. The length of the CDR3 is 14 residues. Trimming removed 4 bases from V and 4 bases from J; junction bases left unmatched: 5. Germline assignment: CDR1 SGHRS and CDR2 YFSETQ. The CDR3, as DNA: TGCGCCAGCAGCGCCGGGACTAGCAGAGAGACCCAGTACTTC. Its translation: CASSAGTSRETQYF.

V gene TRBV4-3 combines with J gene TRBJ2-7, with TRBD1 as a possible D gene (6 bases). V was pared by 0 bases and J by 2 bases, with 8 bases between. This CDR3 comprises 14 residues. Germline-derived CDR1 and CDR2 are LGHNA and YSLEER. Here the CDR3 reads CASSQDWGPYEQYF. CDR3 DNA: TGCGCCAGCAGCCAAGACTGGGGGCCCTACGAGCAGTACTTC.